What follows are 6 T cell receptor beta chains derived from one specimen sequenced in a study of control samples from healthy donors and cancer patients. Method: immunoSEQ multiplex PCR; TCRdb's copy keeps in-frame clones and lacks some. The top ten hold 7.8% of the sample, which has fewer than 110,000 clones, 85% to 90% seen once. The sample taken for sequencing was blood. These receptors were taken from a man aged 25-40 years in good health.

The rearrangement links TRBV29-1 to TRBJ1-1; 9 nucleotides line up with TRBD1. The CDR3 runs to 15 residues. The germline gives CDR1 SQVTM, CDR2 ANQGSEA. V was pared by 7 bases and J by 0 bases, with 9 bases of the junction left unmatched. The CDR3 is CSAIQRTGVNTEAFF. The CDR3 bases are TGCAGCGCCATACAACGGACAGGGGTGAACACTGAAGCTTTCTTT.

This clone was observed a single time. V usage is TRBV19 and J usage is TRBJ2-3, with D possibly TRBD1 on 5 matching bases. Germline assignment: CDR1 LNHDA and CDR2 SQIVND (reference sequence). Trimming pared 3 bases from V and 4 bases from J, leaving 11 bases between. The CDR3 totals 14 residues. In DNA, the CDR3 is TGTGCCAGTAGTATGGGCCTGGGGCCAGATACGCAGTATTTT. It translates to CASSMGLGPDTQYF.

The chain couples TRBV30 to TRBJ2-3; D is unresolved. CDR1 is GTSNPN and CDR2 is SVGIG in the germline V gene (reference sequence). V gave up 0 bases and J gave up 6 bases, with 4 bases separating them. The CDR3 totals 11 residues. The CDR3 loop reads CAWSVGDTQYF. CDR3 nucleotide sequence: TGTGCCTGGAGTGTTGGGGATACGCAGTATTTT.

The rearrangement uses TRBV15 and TRBJ2-7; D unclear. The CDR3 runs 14 residues. Trimming removed 1 base from V and 2 bases from J, with 9 bases in between. Per the germline V gene, CDR1 is LNHNV and CDR2 is YYDKDF (reference sequence). The CDR3 sequence: CATSRVLGTYEQYF. CDR3 bases: TGTGCCACCAGCAGAGTACTGGGTACCTACGAGCAGTACTTC.

The chain has TRBV25-1 and TRBJ1-6, with 8 positions matching TRBD1. The CDR3 contains 14 residues. The V and J ends lost 3 bases and 10 bases, in that order; junction bases with no gene match: 5. Germline loops: CDR1 MGHDK, CDR2 SYGVNS. The CDR3 loop reads CASSEGRGQSPLHF. DNA for the CDR3: TGTGCCAGCAGTGAGGGCAGGGGGCAATCACCCCTCCACTTT.

V gene TRBV2 combines with J gene TRBJ2-3; D unresolved. The germline CDR1 and CDR2 sequences are SNHLY and FYNNEI. The CDR3 spans 14 residues. V dropped 4 bases and J dropped 2 bases, with 10 bases sitting between them. CDR3 nucleotides: TGTGCCAGCAGTGTGTACGAAGACACAGATACGCAGTATTTT. Translating gives CASSVYEDTDTQYF.